This TCR beta chain emerged from a study of cytomegalovirus exposure and HLA in healthy donors. Study-wide points: Later, an analysis showed that TCR beta chains associated with HLA were more clonally expanded than others that were equally common.

Germline V lookup: CDR1 SGHAT, CDR2 FQNNGV. The CDR3 has 17 residues. The V end was cut by 4 bases, the J end by 0 bases, with 18 bases between. Comments on this clone: The antigen is undetermined.

PCR primers comprised 60 Vbeta and 13 Jbeta primers. Some clones are missing from TCRdb's copy, which holds only in-frame ones; the method was immunoSEQ multiplex PCR. The sample lists about 150,000 clones; 66% were seen once. Whether this donor was CMV seropositive was not recorded. The specimen was PBMCs. The chain uses TRBV11-2 and TRBJ1-2, with D maybe TRBD1 (5 bases). The clonotype was recovered from a human donor in good health. CDR3 DNA sequence: TGTGCCAGCAGCTCCCCTAGGGGTCGAACGGCTAACTATGGCTACACCTTC. This encodes CASSSPRGRTANYGYTF.